This T cell receptor (beta chain) originates from a study of cytomegalovirus exposure and HLA in healthy donors. PCR was performed using 60 Vbeta and 13 Jbeta primers. The data were produced by immunoSEQ multiplex PCR, yet TCRdb's version contains in-frame clones alone and is incomplete. Among 130,000 to 150,000 clones listed, roughly 80% were seen once. The CDR3 has 15 residues. Germline V lookup: CDR1 MNHNY, CDR2 SVGAGI (reference sequence). Trimming stripped 6 bases from V and 4 bases from J, with 16 bases between. Sample: PBMCs. The origin of this receptor is a woman between 45 and 65 years old in good health and CMV-seropositive. The chain couples TRBV6-6 to TRBJ2-1, with TRBD1 as a possible D gene (6 bases). As DNA, the CDR3 is TGTGCCAGCAGGAACGAGGGGGTGGGTTACAATGAGCAGTTCTTC. Translating gives CASRNEGVGYNEQFF.